One sample yielded the 8 T cell receptor beta chains listed below, sequenced in a study of blood T cell repertoires in COVID-19 (dated by TCRdb to about 2020). To prepare the library, the immunoSEQ multiplex PCR assay was applied. The clones in this table, taken by TCRdb from immuneACCESS, are in-frame only. Not every clone is retained; where verified, under half of the shortfall comes from an unresolved V gene, and the cause of the rest is unknown. This sample has under 200,000 clones in its table, and around 86% of those were observed once. The ten largest clones capture approximately 8% of the sample. The sequenced material came from peripheral blood. The receptor source for this set is a man aged 55 to 70 with acute or convalescent COVID-19.

The rearrangement joins TRBV14 to TRBJ2-1; D remains unclear. CDR1 and CDR2 (germline): SGHDN, FVKESK. Trimming left V 7 bases short and J 0 bases short, with 16 bases between. The CDR3 extends over 16 amino acids. CDR3 DNA sequence: TGTGCCAGCACCCGTTGGGCTTCGAGCTCCTACAATGAGCAGTTCTTC. The encoded protein is CASTRWASSSYNEQFF.

The chain employs TRBV29-1 and TRBJ1-2; TRBD1 is a possible D gene (5 bases). The CDR3 sequence is 12 residues long. V was shortened by 7 bases and J by 4 bases, with 13 bases between the two germline ends. In germline, CDR1 is SQVTM, CDR2 ANQGSEA. The chain's CDR3 is CSAAQGFYGYTF. The CDR3 DNA reads TGCAGCGCCGCGCAGGGCTTCTATGGCTACACCTTC.

This clone has just a few counts. The V and J genes are TRBV2 and TRBJ2-1, with D maybe TRBD2 (6 bases). V was pared by 2 bases and J by 1 base, with 9 bases between. This CDR3 comprises 15 residues. Per the germline V gene, CDR1 is SNHLY and CDR2 is FYNNEI. The CDR3 protein is CASSERRGSYNEQFF. The DNA of the CDR3 is TGTGCCAGCAGTGAAAGGAGGGGATCCTACAATGAGCAGTTCTTC.

This clone came up once. The V and J genes are TRBV5-1 and TRBJ1-2; 10 positions agree with TRBD1. The V gene's germline CDR1 is SGHRS and CDR2 YFSETQ. Trimming cost V 4 bases and J 7 bases; bases outside gene matches: 10. The CDR3 consists of 15 residues. The CDR3 bases are TGCGCCAGCAGCCAGACGACAGGGGGCATCGGTGGCTACACCTTC. Residues: CASSQTTGGIGGYTF.

J is TRBJ2-1 and V is TRBV27, with D perhaps matching TRBD2 (6 bases). Trimming took off 5 bases at V and 1 base at J, with 15 bases between the two ends. This CDR3 region has 16 residues. Per germline, CDR1 MNHEY and CDR2 SMNVEV (reference sequence). DNA of the CDR3: TGTGCCAGCAGTCGAACTAGCAGCCGGTCCTACAATGAGCAGTTCTTC. Amino acids: CASSRTSSRSYNEQFF.

Here the CDR3 reads CASTGSGGNTEAFF. CDR3 bases: TGTGCCAGCACCGGGTCAGGGGGCAATACTGAAGCTTTCTTT. This chain connects TRBV28 to TRBJ1-1; 8 positions match TRBD1. V shed 7 bases and J 5 bases; nucleotides not matched to a gene: 9. The germline CDR1 and CDR2 sequences are MDHEN and SYDVKM. The CDR3 is 14 amino acids.

The DNA of the CDR3 is TGTGCCAGCAGGGCGGGACAGGGGCCCAATCAGCCCCAGCATTTT. It is translated as CASRAGQGPNQPQHF. V is TRBV6-6 and J is TRBJ1-5; 10 bases match TRBD1. After removal of 6 bases from V and 3 bases from J, the junction contained 5 bases not matched to a gene. Germline-derived CDR1 and CDR2 are MNHNY and SVGAGI (reference sequence). CDR3 length: 15 amino acids.

The chain recombines TRBV18 with TRBJ1-2, with 7 bases fitting TRBD1. This CDR3 is 15 amino acids long. From germline, CDR1 is KGHSH and CDR2 LQKENI. With 6 bases clipped from V and 3 bases from J, the junction kept 10 bases outside the gene matches. CDR3 nucleotides: TGTGCCAGCTCGCCGTCCGGGACAGCAGACTATGGCTACACCTTC. It codes for CASSPSGTADYGYTF.